Shown below are 25 T cell receptor beta chains from a single sample sequenced in a study of cytomegalovirus exposure and HLA in healthy donors. PCR was performed using 60 Vbeta and 13 Jbeta primers. The data were produced by immunoSEQ multiplex PCR, yet TCRdb's version contains in-frame clones alone and is incomplete. The sample includes under 120,000 clones, around two thirds seen only once; the top ten take 3.8%. The sequencing input was PBMCs. The receptors were gathered from a man between 25 and 39 years old in good health and CMV-seropositive.

V is TRBV27 and J is TRBJ1-1; 10 nucleotides agree with TRBD1. The CDR3 covers 15 residues. V dropped 5 bases and J dropped 7; count of bases not matched to a gene: 10. CDR1 and CDR2 (germline): MNHEY, SMNVEV (reference sequence). The CDR3 loop is CASSPRTGGFDEAFF. CDR3 bases: TGTGCCAGCAGTCCACGGACAGGGGGTTTTGATGAAGCTTTCTTT.

V gene TRBV9 combines with J gene TRBJ1-2; 8 positions match TRBD1. V lost 5 bases and J lost 8; bases outside the gene matches: 8. This CDR3 region has 13 residues. The germline V gene has CDR1 SGDLS and CDR2 YYNGEE. The chain's CDR3 is CASRAQGEYGYTF. Here the CDR3 DNA reads TGTGCCAGCAGGGCACAGGGGGAGTACGGCTACACCTTC.

The count of this clone is one. This chain links TRBV9 with TRBJ1-5, with 8 bases fitting TRBD1. The CDR3 is made up of 14 amino acids. Trimming cost V 4 bases and J 6 bases; bases outside gene matches: 6. CDR1 is SGDLS, CDR2 YYNGEE, per germline. In DNA form, the CDR3 reads TGTGCCAGCAGCACCGGACAGGGCGGTCAGCCCCAGCATTTT. It codes for CASSTGQGGQPQHF.

The table lists this clone with a few counts. J is TRBJ1-2 and V is TRBV7-8; possibly TRBD1 for D (5 bases). V shed 5 bases and J shed 4 bases, with 11 bases lying between them. The CDR3 covers 13 residues. Germline loops: CDR1 SGHVS, CDR2 FQNEAQ. The CDR3 reads CASSDRQFYGYTF. The CDR3 DNA reads as TGTGCCAGCAGCGACAGACAGTTCTATGGCTACACCTTC.

The chain employs TRBV4-1 and TRBJ2-7; 7 bases line up with TRBD1. Germline V gene lookup returns CDR1 MGHRA and CDR2 YSYEKL. The CDR3 has 15 residues. J gave up 4 bases and V 2 bases, and 8 bases lay outside the gene matches. CDR3 DNA: TGCGCCAGCAGCCAACCACAGGGGAAACCATACGAGCAGTACTTC. Protein: CASSQPQGKPYEQYF.

The DNA of the CDR3 is TGCGCCAGCAGCCTCCGCCTTGGACTAGCGGGGAACACCGGGGAGCTGTTTTTT. This gives the protein CASSLRLGLAGNTGELFF. The genes are TRBV4-1 and TRBJ2-2; the match to TRBD2 covers 11 bases. V was pared by 4 bases and J by 1 base, with 8 bases of the junction left unmatched. CDR1 is MGHRA, CDR2 YSYEKL, per germline. The CDR3 runs 18 residues.

V gene TRBV5-1 combines with J gene TRBJ2-5; a weak D match, TRBD1 (6 bases). Germline loops: CDR1 SGHRS, CDR2 YFSETQ. CDR3 size: 13 residues. V lost 4 bases and J 4 bases, leaving 11 bases between the germline ends. The CDR3 DNA is TGCGCCAGCAGCACGACAGGCCCAGAGACCCAGTACTTC. Amino acid sequence: CASSTTGPETQYF.

V is TRBV10-1 and J is TRBJ1-5; 9 bases agree with TRBD1. CDR3 length equals 18 residues. Germline lookup yields CDR1 WNHNN and CDR2 SYGVQD (reference sequence). The trim removed 1 base at V and 5 bases at J, leaving 12 bases unmatched. The CDR3 bases are TGCGCCAGCAGTGAGTTAAGAGTCGGACAGGGGCAAGATCAGCCCCAGCATTTT. Protein product: CASSELRVGQGQDQPQHF.

The chain joins TRBV4-2 to TRBJ1-2; tentative D call: TRBD1 (5 bases). The V gene's germline CDR1 is LGHNA and CDR2 YNFKEQ. The CDR3 is 14 amino acids. With 4 bases removed from V and 12 bases from J, the gap between germline ends came to 21 bases. The CDR3 nucleotides read TGTGCCAGCAGCCGGGGAGGGACGGCCTCTGAGGACACCTTC. Translating gives CASSRGGTASEDTF.

The V gene is TRBV5-1, the J gene TRBJ2-3; 8 nucleotides agree with TRBD2. J lost 6 bases, V lost 4 bases, and 10 bases had no gene match. This CDR3 spans 15 amino acids. Germline loops: CDR1 SGHRS, CDR2 YFSETQ. The CDR3 DNA follows: TGCGCCAGCAGCCGAGACGGGGGGGCCTGGGATACGCAGTATTTT. It is translated as CASSRDGGAWDTQYF.

The CDR3 is CASSLVWTSTGELFF. In DNA, the CDR3 is TGTGCCAGCAGCTTAGTTTGGACAAGCACCGGGGAGCTGTTTTTT. The chain recombines TRBV11-3 with TRBJ2-2, with a weak D call TRBD1 (5 bases). Germline loops: CDR1 SGHNT, CDR2 YENEEA. This CDR3 region has 15 residues. Trimming stripped 1 base from V and 4 bases from J, with 10 bases between.

The gene calls are TRBV27 and TRBJ1-1; possibly TRBD1 for D (6 bases). The germline CDR1 and CDR2 sequences are MNHEY and SMNVEV (reference sequence). This CDR3 contains 13 residues. V lost 5 bases and J lost 6, with 13 bases in between. The CDR3 bases are TGTGCCAGCAGTGGGTGGACAGCCGCTGAAGCTTTCTTT. This translates into CASSGWTAAEAFF.

The rearrangement joins TRBV7-9 to TRBJ1-5; D is perhaps TRBD1 (5 bases). The V gene lost 5 bases and the J gene lost 4 bases, with 15 bases spanning the gap. Per germline, CDR1 SEHNR and CDR2 FQNEAQ (reference sequence). The CDR3 spans 15 residues. CDR3 coding DNA: TGTGCCAGCAGCCAGGGAGGGGTACGGAATCAGCCCCAGCATTTT. Amino acid sequence: CASSQGGVRNQPQHF.

The chain is built from TRBV30 and TRBJ2-1; D unresolved. CDR1 and CDR2 from the germline V gene are GTSNPN and SVGIG (reference sequence). The germline V and J ends were trimmed by 3 bases and 6 bases, with 9 bases remaining between them. This CDR3 is built from 12 residues. The CDR3: CAWRADTNEQFF. In DNA, the CDR3 is TGTGCCTGGAGGGCCGACACCAATGAGCAGTTCTTC.

The rearrangement links TRBV6-1 to TRBJ2-7, with no clear D. This CDR3 contains 15 residues. Trimming took 0 bases from V and 2 from J, leaving 11 bases between them. Germline assignment: CDR1 MNHNS and CDR2 SASEGT. The CDR3 is CASSEAGDGPYEQYF. The CDR3 nucleotides are TGTGCCAGCAGTGAAGCAGGAGACGGCCCCTACGAGCAGTACTTC.

This rearrangement joins TRBV5-8 to TRBJ1-1; no clear D. With 3 bases removed from V and 8 bases from J, the gap between germline ends came to 11 bases. Germline CDR1 and CDR2: SGHTS and YDEGEE. This CDR3 is 12 amino acids long. As DNA, the CDR3 is TGTGCCAGCAGCTATATTACAGAAGAAGCTTTCTTT. It yields the protein CASSYITEEAFF.

The chain joins TRBV6-6 to TRBJ2-1; the match to TRBD1 covers 9 bases. The CDR3 length is 13 residues. V trimming: 6 bases; J trimming: 7 bases; junction bases outside the gene matches: 4. Germline values: CDR1 MNHNY, CDR2 SVGAGI (reference sequence). The CDR3 DNA sequence: TGTGCCAGCAGCCCACAGGGGGCGAATGAGCAGTTCTTC. This sequence encodes CASSPQGANEQFF.

This clone was observed a handful of times. V is TRBV6-1 and J is TRBJ2-7, with TRBD1 matching 11 bases. The CDR3 loop spans 14 amino acids. V was pared by 5 bases and J by 5 bases, with 5 bases of the junction left unmatched. Germline values: CDR1 MNHNS, CDR2 SASEGT. Written as DNA, the CDR3 is TGTGCCAGCAGTCGGACAGGGGGCAGGCACGAGCAGTACTTC. This sequence encodes CASSRTGGRHEQYF.

The V and J genes are TRBV5-1 and TRBJ2-3; D uncertain. The germline CDR1 and CDR2 sequences are SGHRS and YFSETQ. This CDR3 has 14 amino acids. Trimming took 1 base from V and 7 from J, leaving 13 bases between them. CDR3: CASSLNGPFNTQYF. CDR3 bases: TGCGCCAGCAGCTTGAACGGTCCTTTTAATACGCAGTATTTT.

V gene TRBV6-4 combines with J gene TRBJ2-3, with 7 bases aligning to TRBD2. With 3 bases clipped from V and 6 bases from J, the junction kept 9 bases outside the gene matches. Germline V gives CDR1 MRHNA, CDR2 SNTAGT. This CDR3 has 15 residues. The CDR3 DNA follows: TGTGCCAGCAGTGAAGGGACTATCGTCCGGGATACGCAGTATTTT. Protein product: CASSEGTIVRDTQYF.

The rearrangement links TRBV4-1 to TRBJ2-7; TRBD2 matches at 10 bases. This CDR3 spans 13 amino acids. The germline CDR1 and CDR2 sequences are MGHRA and YSYEKL. The V segment lost 4 bases and the J segment 6 bases; nucleotides outside the gene matches: 3. This CDR3 reads CASSPRTSGEQYF. Here the CDR3 DNA reads TGCGCCAGCAGCCCCAGGACTAGCGGCGAGCAGTACTTC.

This clone was seen a single time. V and J are TRBV5-6 and TRBJ2-7; tentative D call: TRBD1 (6 bases). Trimming took off 2 bases at V and 5 bases at J, with 14 bases between the two ends. CDR1 is SGHDT and CDR2 is YYEEEE in the germline V gene. The CDR3 has 14 amino acids. As DNA, the CDR3 is TGTGCCAGCAGCTTTGGGGGCACCACCCACGAGCAGTACTTC. Translated, it gives CASSFGGTTHEQYF.

In its sample, this clone was seen a few times. This chain connects TRBV19 to TRBJ1-2; 8 bases line up with TRBD1. With 6 bases clipped from V and 4 bases from J, the junction kept 10 bases outside the gene matches. This CDR3 has 15 amino acids. Germline V gene sequence: CDR1 LNHDA, CDR2 SQIVND (reference sequence). The CDR3 region has the DNA TGTGCCAGTAGCAAGCCCAGGGACAGGAGCTATGGCTACACCTTC. Protein: CASSKPRDRSYGYTF.

The J gene is TRBJ2-1, the V gene TRBV7-6; 7 bases line up with TRBD1. Trimming cost V 3 bases and J 8 bases; bases outside gene matches: 16. Germline loops: CDR1 SGHVS, CDR2 FNYEAQ. CDR3 length equals 17 residues. Here the CDR3 reads CASSLGPHRGWVDEQFF. In DNA form, the CDR3 reads TGTGCCAGCAGCTTGGGCCCGCACAGGGGCTGGGTCGATGAGCAGTTCTTC.

The J gene is TRBJ2-1, the V gene TRBV19; D call uncertain. Germline-derived CDR1 and CDR2 are LNHDA and SQIVND (reference sequence). The CDR3 covers 13 residues. The V gene lost 2 bases and the J gene lost 4 bases, with 6 bases spanning the gap. The CDR3: CASSIQVYNEQFF. The CDR3 bases are TGTGCCAGTAGTATACAGGTTTACAATGAGCAGTTCTTC.